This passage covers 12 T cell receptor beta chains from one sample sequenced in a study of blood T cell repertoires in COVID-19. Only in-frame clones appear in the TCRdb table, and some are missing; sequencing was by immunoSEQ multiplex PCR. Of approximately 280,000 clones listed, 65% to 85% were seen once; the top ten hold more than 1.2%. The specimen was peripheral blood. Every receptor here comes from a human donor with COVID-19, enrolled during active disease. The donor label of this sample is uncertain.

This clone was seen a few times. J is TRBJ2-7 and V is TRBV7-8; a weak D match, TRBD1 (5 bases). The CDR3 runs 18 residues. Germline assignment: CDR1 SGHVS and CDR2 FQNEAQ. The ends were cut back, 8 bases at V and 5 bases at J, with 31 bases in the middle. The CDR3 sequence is CASDTRIRGGPSLHEQYF. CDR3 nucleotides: TGTGCCAGCGACACAAGAATAAGGGGCGGCCCGTCACTCCACGAGCAGTACTTC.

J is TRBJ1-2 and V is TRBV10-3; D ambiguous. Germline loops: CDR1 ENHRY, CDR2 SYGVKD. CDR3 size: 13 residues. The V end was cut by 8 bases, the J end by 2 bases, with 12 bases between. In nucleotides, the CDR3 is TGTGCCATCTCGGGTCCAGAGAACTATGGCTACACCTTC. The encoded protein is CAISGPENYGYTF.

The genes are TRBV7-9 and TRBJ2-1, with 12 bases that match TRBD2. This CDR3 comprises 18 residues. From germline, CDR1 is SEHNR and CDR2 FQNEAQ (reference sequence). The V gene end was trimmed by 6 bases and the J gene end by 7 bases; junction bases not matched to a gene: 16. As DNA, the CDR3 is TGTGCCAGCAGACCGGGACTAGCGGGCCTCAGTTCGCGGAATGAGCAGTTCTTC. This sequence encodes CASRPGLAGLSSRNEQFF.

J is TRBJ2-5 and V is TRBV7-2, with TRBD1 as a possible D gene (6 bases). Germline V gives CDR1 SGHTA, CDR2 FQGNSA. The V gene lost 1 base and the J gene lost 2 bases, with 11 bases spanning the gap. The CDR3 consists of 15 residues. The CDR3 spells CASSLGGTGQETQYF. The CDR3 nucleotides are TGTGCCAGCAGCTTAGGAGGTACAGGGCAAGAGACCCAGTACTTC.

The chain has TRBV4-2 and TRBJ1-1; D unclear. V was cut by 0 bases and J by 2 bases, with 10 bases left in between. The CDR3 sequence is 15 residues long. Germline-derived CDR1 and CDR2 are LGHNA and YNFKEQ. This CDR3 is CASSQDEGYNTEAFF. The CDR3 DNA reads TGTGCCAGCAGCCAAGATGAGGGATATAACACTGAAGCTTTCTTT.

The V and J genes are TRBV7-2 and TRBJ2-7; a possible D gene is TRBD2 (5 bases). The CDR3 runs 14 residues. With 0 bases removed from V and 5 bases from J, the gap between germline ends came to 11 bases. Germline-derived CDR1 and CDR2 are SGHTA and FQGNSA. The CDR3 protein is CASSLAVGAHEQYF. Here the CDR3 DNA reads TGTGCCAGCAGCTTAGCAGTGGGAGCCCACGAGCAGTACTTC.

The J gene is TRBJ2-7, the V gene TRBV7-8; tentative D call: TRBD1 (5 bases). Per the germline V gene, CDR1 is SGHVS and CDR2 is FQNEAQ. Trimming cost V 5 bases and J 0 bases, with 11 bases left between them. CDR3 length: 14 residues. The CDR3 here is CASSVQVSSYEQYF. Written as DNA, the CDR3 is TGTGCCAGCAGCGTACAGGTGAGCTCCTACGAGCAGTACTTC.

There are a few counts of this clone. CDR3 sequence (DNA): TGTGCCAGCGGGACTAGTCTTCGTTTGTTCTTC. Protein: CASGTSLRLFF. The chain combines TRBV12-3 or TRBV12-4 with TRBJ2-1, with 8 bases identical to TRBD2. This CDR3 region has 11 residues. The trim removed 8 bases at V and 15 bases at J, leaving 9 bases unmatched.

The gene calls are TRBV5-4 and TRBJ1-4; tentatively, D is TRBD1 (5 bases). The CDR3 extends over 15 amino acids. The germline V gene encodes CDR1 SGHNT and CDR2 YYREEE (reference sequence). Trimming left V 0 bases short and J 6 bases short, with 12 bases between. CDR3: CASSLEGSLDEKLFF. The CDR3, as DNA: TGTGCCAGCAGCTTGGAGGGGTCCCTTGATGAAAAACTGTTTTTT.

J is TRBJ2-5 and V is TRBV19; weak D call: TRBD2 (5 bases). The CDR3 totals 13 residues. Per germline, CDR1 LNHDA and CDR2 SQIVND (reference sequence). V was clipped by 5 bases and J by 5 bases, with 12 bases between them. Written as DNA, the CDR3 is TGTGCCAGTAGTGAAAGTCCGGGGGAGACCCAGTACTTC. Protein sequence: CASSESPGETQYF.

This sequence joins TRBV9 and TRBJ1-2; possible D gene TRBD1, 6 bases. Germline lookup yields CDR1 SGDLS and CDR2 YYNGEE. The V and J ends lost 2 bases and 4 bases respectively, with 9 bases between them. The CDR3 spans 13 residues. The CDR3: CASSVQTGYGYTF. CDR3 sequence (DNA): TGTGCCAGCAGCGTGCAGACAGGCTATGGCTACACCTTC.

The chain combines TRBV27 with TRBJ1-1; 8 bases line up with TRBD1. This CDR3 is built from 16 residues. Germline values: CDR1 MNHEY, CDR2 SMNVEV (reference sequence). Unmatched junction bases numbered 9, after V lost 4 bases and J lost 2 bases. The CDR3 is CASSSPTGQANTEAFF. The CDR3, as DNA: TGTGCCAGCAGTTCGCCTACGGGACAGGCCAACACTGAAGCTTTCTTT.